This is a list of T cell receptor beta chains from one sample in a study of shared clonotypes between healthy human individuals. Some clones are missing from TCRdb's copy, which holds only in-frame ones; the method was immunoSEQ multiplex PCR. The repertoire holds around 700,000 clones, with under 80% as singletons. Material for sequencing was memory CD4+ T cells sorted from blood. These TCRs come from a woman aged 25 to 45 in good health. The CDR3 runs from the conserved cysteine through the conserved F or W.

TRBV9	TRBJ1-1	CASSVETGIDTEAFF
TRBV2	TRBJ1-3	CASSVDPRDTIYF
TRBV7-9	TRBJ2-2	CASSRRGSNTGELFF
TRBV2	TRBJ2-5	CASRNQETQYF
TRBV21-1	TRBJ1-2	CASRNTPEPLNYGYTF
TRBV4-1	TRBJ2-3	CASSPGVSQGRGDTQYF
TRBV10-1	TRBJ2-7	CASGGGRQPYEQYF
TRBV19	TRBJ2-7	CASSRLDSSYEQYF
TRBV18	TRBJ1-2	CASSLDRDRGYTF
TRBV4-2	TRBJ1-5	CASSQGTGSGPQHF
TRBV30	TRBJ2-1	CAWSVASNFYNEQFF
TRBV9	TRBJ2-3	CASSVGLAGTDTQYF